A single sample gave rise to the 3 T cell receptor beta chains below, sequenced in a study of T cells in Graves' hyperthyroidism and ophthalmopathy. Amplification yielded TCR beta CDR3 regions, with RNA transcripts as the source. RT-PCR in the first round (using the HTBI primer set) targeted the TCR CDR3. TCRdb recomputed calls from the multiplex PCR reads with MiXCR, one row per CDR3 protein. The top ten clones hold 8.4% of a sample with roughly 740,000 distinct CDR3 sequences, around 17% of them seen once. The sample was blood. The receptor set was obtained from a man aged 18 to 30 with Graves' hyperthyroidism.

This clonotype was seen ten or more times. This chain connects TRBV27 to TRBJ2-7; a possible D gene is TRBD1 (6 bases). CDR3 length equals 14 residues. Germline values: CDR1 MNHEY, CDR2 SMNVEV (reference sequence). Trimming took off 4 bases at V and 5 bases at J, with 15 bases between the two ends. The CDR3 spells CASSSLNRVDEQYF. As DNA, the CDR3 is TGTGCCAGCAGTTCACTGAACAGGGTGGACGAGCAGTACTTC.

Of note for this clonotype: Given a much more abundant clone one base away, this may be a read error. The chain recombines TRBV28 with TRBJ1-5; D not resolved. Trimming stripped 5 bases from V and 4 bases from J, with 12 bases between. The length of the CDR3 is 14 residues. CDR1 is MDHEN and CDR2 is SYDVKM in the germline V gene. For the CDR3, the DNA is TGTGCCAGCAGTAACCCTCCGGGGAATCAGCCCCAGCATTTT. It translates to CASSNPPGNQPQHF.

This clonotype was counted a few times. This chain connects TRBV7-9 to TRBJ2-4; 11 bases align to TRBD1. Trimming removed 5 bases from V and 6 bases from J; junction bases left unmatched: 3. Germline lookup yields CDR1 SEHNR and CDR2 FQNEAQ (reference sequence). The CDR3 consists of 14 residues. This CDR3 reads CASSRTGGLNIQYF. The CDR3 DNA follows: TGTGCCAGCAGCAGGACAGGGGGCTTAAACATTCAGTACTTC.